These T cell receptor beta chains were read from a single sample in a study of blood T cell repertoires in COVID-19. Produced via immunoSEQ multiplex PCR; TCRdb's table is partial and in-frame only. This sample carries around 250,000 clones, approximately 90% of them seen once, and the ten largest clones take 1.2%. The specimen was PBMCs or T cells enriched from blood (not recorded which). These receptors originate from a human donor in a cohort exposed to, infected with or recovered from COVID-19 (not recorded which). The donor label of this sample is uncertain. The CDR3 runs from the conserved cysteine through the conserved F or W. Each record gives: J gene, V gene, D gene, clone size, CDR3 protein, CDR3 DNA. D genes are given only for firm matches. The size entry is marked missing in some rows and otherwise reads once, few, many or a size class.

TRBJ2-3,TRBV11-1,NA,NA,CASSLAQGGTDTQYF,TGTGCCAGCAGCTTAGCCCAGGGAGGAACAGATACGCAGTATTTT
TRBJ2-1,TRBV9,TRBD2,NA,CASSQTSGVYNEQFF,TGTGCCAGCAGCCAAACTAGCGGGGTTTACAATGAGCAGTTCTTC
TRBJ2-3,TRBV3-1/TRBV3-2,NA,NA,CASSLTLVTDTQYF,TGTGCCAGCAGTCTAACGCTAGTAACAGATACGCAGTATTTT
TRBJ1-1,TRBV2,TRBD1,once,CASSLDRAAFF,TGTGCCAGCAGCTTGGACAGGGCAGCTTTCTTT
TRBJ2-3,TRBV7-9,TRBD2,NA,CASSLGTSVSTDTQYF,TGTGCCAGCAGCCTCGGGACTAGCGTTAGCACAGATACGCAGTATTTT
TRBJ1-3,TRBV5-1,NA,NA,CASSLVADTLRTGNTIYF,TGCGCCAGCAGCTTGGTGGCAGACACACTCCGGACTGGAAACACCATATATTTT
TRBJ2-1,TRBV24-1,TRBD2,NA,CATSDPRGGVGNEQFF,TGTGCCACCAGTGATCCCCGCGGGGGTGTGGGCAATGAGCAGTTCTTC
TRBJ2-3,TRBV6-5,NA,NA,CASMRQGTDTQYF,TGTGCCAGCATGCGGCAGGGGACAGATACGCAGTATTTT
TRBJ2-1,TRBV18,NA,NA,CASSPPMRPGNEQFF,TGTGCCAGCTCACCTCCAATGCGCCCGGGCAATGAGCAGTTCTTC
TRBJ1-5,TRBV12-3/TRBV12-4,TRBD1,NA,CASSGQGVVPQHF,TGTGCCAGCAGTGGGCAGGGGGTGGTGCCCCAGCATTTT
TRBJ1-6,TRBV12-2,NA,NA,CASRLPPSGMNNSPLHF,TGTGCAAGTCGCTTACCTCCTTCCGGGATGAATAATTCACCCCTCCACTTT
TRBJ2-2,TRBV11-3,TRBD1,once,CASSPARGQDTGELFF,TGTGCCAGCAGCCCGGCGAGGGGGCAGGACACCGGGGAGCTGTTTTTT
TRBJ2-7,TRBV18,TRBD1,NA,CASSPGTGSYEQYF,TGTGCCAGCTCACCGGGGACAGGGAGCTACGAGCAGTACTTC
TRBJ2-1,TRBV6-5,TRBD2,few,CASSYSTSHQTNEQFF,TGTGCCAGCAGTTACTCGACTAGCCACCAAACTAATGAGCAGTTCTTC
TRBJ2-3,TRBV6-5,TRBD1,NA,CASSLTGPGTDTQYF,TGTGCCAGCAGTTTGACAGGGCCTGGCACAGATACGCAGTATTTT
TRBJ2-7,TRBV11-2,NA,NA,CASSPQYYEQYF,TGTGCCAGCAGCCCACAGTACTACGAGCAGTACTTC
TRBJ1-1,TRBV4-1,TRBD1,NA,CASSQTGTGGRFTEAFF,TGCGCCAGCAGCCAAACCGGGACAGGGGGAAGGTTCACTGAAGCTTTCTTT
TRBJ1-6,TRBV4-1,NA,NA,CASSQEGRSPLHF,TGCGCCAGCAGCCAAGAGGGGCGCTCACCCCTCCACTTT
TRBJ1-3,TRBV5-6,NA,NA,CASSLRGSNSGNTIYF,TGTGCCAGCAGCTTAAGGGGGTCGAACAGTGGAAACACCATATATTTT
TRBJ1-1,TRBV28,NA,once,CASSFVIRTEAFF,TGTGCCAGCAGTTTCGTTATCAGAACTGAAGCTTTCTTT
TRBJ1-1,TRBV6-5,NA,NA,CASSLGSEAFF,TGTGCCAGCAGCCTGGGGAGTGAAGCTTTCTTT
TRBJ1-2,TRBV6-5,NA,NA,CASSPGRRYGYTF,TGTGCCAGCAGCCCGGGTCGGCGTTATGGCTACACCTTC
TRBJ1-1,TRBV19,NA,NA,CASSIVSGDEAFF,TGTGCCAGTAGTATAGTATCGGGTGATGAAGCTTTCTTT
TRBJ1-2,TRBV2,NA,NA,CASSETGKIDYGYTF,TGTGCCAGCAGTGAAACGGGGAAGATAGACTATGGCTACACCTTC
TRBJ2-1,TRBV29-1,TRBD2,NA,CSVGAGGLNEQFF,TGCAGCGTAGGGGCGGGGGGACTCAATGAGCAGTTCTTC
TRBJ2-1,TRBV27,TRBD2,NA,CASSLSGGFNEQFF,TGTGCCAGCAGTTTAAGCGGGGGGTTCAATGAGCAGTTCTTC
TRBJ2-5,TRBV5-1,TRBD2,NA,CASSSSGGKGETQYF,TGCGCCAGCTCCTCTAGCGGGGGGAAGGGAGAGACCCAGTACTTC
TRBJ2-1,TRBV10-3,TRBD2,NA,CAISEGGAYNEQFF,TGTGCCATCAGTGAGGGGGGGGCCTACAATGAGCAGTTCTTC
TRBJ1-3,TRBV18,NA,once,CASSLSTGLSGNTIYF,TGTGCCAGCTCACTATCGACAGGCCTCTCTGGAAACACCATATATTTT
TRBJ1-1,TRBV29-1,NA,NA,CSVPGELNTEAFF,TGCAGCGTTCCCGGGGAATTGAACACTGAAGCTTTCTTT
TRBJ1-2,TRBV19,TRBD1,NA,CASERGPNYGYTF,TGTGCCAGTGAGAGGGGGCCTAACTATGGCTACACCTTC
TRBJ2-7,TRBV30,NA,NA,CAWSWGERGYEQYF,TGTGCCTGGAGTTGGGGGGAAAGGGGATACGAGCAGTACTTC
TRBJ1-2,TRBV28,TRBD1,NA,CASSLGTGGGYGYTF,TGTGCCAGCAGTTTAGGGACAGGGGGAGGATATGGCTACACCTTC
TRBJ2-7,TRBV30,NA,NA,CAWSVGVLLREQYF,TGTGCCTGGAGTGTCGGGGTTCTATTGAGGGAGCAGTACTTC
TRBJ1-5,TRBV5-6,TRBD1,NA,CASSPDRGLGNQPQHF,TGTGCCAGCAGCCCAGACAGGGGTTTAGGCAATCAGCCCCAGCATTTT
TRBJ2-2,TRBV28,NA,NA,CASSGGNTGELFF,TGTGCCAGCAGCGGGGGTAACACCGGGGAGCTGTTTTTT
TRBJ1-1,TRBV19,NA,NA,CASSIGGTGFTEAFF,TGTGCCAGTAGTATTGGGGGGACGGGGTTCACTGAAGCTTTCTTT
TRBJ2-7,TRBV30,NA,NA,CAWSPGVLTYEQYF,TGTGCCTGGAGTCCAGGGGTTCTCACCTACGAGCAGTACTTC
TRBJ2-4,TRBV27,NA,NA,CASRTSQKTGNIQYF,TGTGCCAGCAGGACCTCTCAGAAAACGGGAAACATTCAGTACTTC
TRBJ1-5,TRBV6-6,NA,NA,CASSYDSRNQPQHF,TGTGCCAGCAGTTATGACAGTCGCAATCAGCCCCAGCATTTT
TRBJ1-1,TRBV10-3,TRBD1,NA,CAISDLSYGGQGPEAFF,TGTGCCATCAGTGATCTATCTTATGGGGGACAGGGGCCTGAAGCTTTCTTT